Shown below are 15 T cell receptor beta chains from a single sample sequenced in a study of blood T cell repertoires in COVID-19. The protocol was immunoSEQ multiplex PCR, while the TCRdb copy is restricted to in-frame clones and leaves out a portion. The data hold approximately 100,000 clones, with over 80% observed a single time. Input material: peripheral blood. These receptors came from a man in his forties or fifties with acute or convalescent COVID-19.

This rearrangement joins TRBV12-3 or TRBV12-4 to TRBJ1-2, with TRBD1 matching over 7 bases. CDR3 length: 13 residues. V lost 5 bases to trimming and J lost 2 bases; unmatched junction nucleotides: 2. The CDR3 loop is CASSQDRNYGYTF. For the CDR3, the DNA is TGTGCCAGCAGTCAGGACAGGAACTATGGCTACACCTTC.

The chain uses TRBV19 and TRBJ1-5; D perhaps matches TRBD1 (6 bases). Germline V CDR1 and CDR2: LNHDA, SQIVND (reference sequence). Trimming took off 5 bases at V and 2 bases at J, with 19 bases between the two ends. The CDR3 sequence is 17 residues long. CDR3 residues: CASSASAGTSRNQPQHF. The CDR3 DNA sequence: TGTGCCAGTAGTGCTTCTGCCGGGACATCGCGCAATCAGCCCCAGCATTTT.

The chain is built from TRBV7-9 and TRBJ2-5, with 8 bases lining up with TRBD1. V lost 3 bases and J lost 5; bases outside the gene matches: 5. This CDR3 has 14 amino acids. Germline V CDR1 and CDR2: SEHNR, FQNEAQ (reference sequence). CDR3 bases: TGTGCCAGCAGCTTCGGACAGGGTATGGAGACCCAGTACTTC. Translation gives CASSFGQGMETQYF.

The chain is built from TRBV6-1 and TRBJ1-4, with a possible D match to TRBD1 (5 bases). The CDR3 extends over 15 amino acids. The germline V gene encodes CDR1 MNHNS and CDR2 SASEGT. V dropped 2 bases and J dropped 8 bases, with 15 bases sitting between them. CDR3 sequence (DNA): TGTGCCAGCAGTGAAAATTGGGGGGGAAGAGAAAAACTGTTTTTT. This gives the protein CASSENWGGREKLFF.

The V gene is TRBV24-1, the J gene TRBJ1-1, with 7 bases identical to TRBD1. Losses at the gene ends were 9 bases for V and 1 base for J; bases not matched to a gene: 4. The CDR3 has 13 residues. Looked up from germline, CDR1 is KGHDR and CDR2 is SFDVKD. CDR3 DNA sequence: TGTGCCACCTCGGGGACAGCGAACACTGAAGCTTTCTTT. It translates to CATSGTANTEAFF.

The CDR3 is CASSTISGTIYGYTF. The CDR3, as DNA: TGTGCCAGCTCTACAATATCCGGGACAATCTATGGCTACACCTTC. The rearrangement links TRBV28 to TRBJ1-2; TRBD1 might be the D (6 bases). Germline CDR1 reads MDHEN; CDR2 reads SYDVKM. CDR3 length: 15 residues. V was shortened by 8 bases and J by 4 bases, with 20 bases between the two germline ends.

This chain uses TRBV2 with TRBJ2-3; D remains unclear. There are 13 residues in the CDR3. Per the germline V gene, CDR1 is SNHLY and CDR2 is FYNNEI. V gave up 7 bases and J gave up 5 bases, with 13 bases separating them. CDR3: CASIWSREDTQYF. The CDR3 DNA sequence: TGTGCCAGCATTTGGTCTAGAGAAGATACGCAGTATTTT.

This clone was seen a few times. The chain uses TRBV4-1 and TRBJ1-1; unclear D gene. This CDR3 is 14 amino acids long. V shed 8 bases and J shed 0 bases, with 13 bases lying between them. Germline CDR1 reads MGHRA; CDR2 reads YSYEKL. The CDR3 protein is CASRRAAVNTEAFF. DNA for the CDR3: TGCGCCAGCCGCCGAGCGGCGGTGAACACTGAAGCTTTCTTT.

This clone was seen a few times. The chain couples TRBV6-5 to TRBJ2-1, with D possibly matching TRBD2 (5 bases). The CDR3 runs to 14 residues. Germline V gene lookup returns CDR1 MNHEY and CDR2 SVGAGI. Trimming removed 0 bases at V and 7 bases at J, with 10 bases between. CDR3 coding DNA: TGTGCCAGCAGTTACTCTGGACTCCAGAATGAGCAGTTCTTC. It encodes CASSYSGLQNEQFF.

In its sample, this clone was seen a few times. CDR3: CASSLSPANTGELFF. As DNA, the CDR3 is TGTGCCAGCAGCTTATCGCCAGCGAACACCGGGGAGCTGTTTTTT. J is TRBJ2-2 and V is TRBV7-2; D remains ambiguous. Trimming cost V 2 bases and J 0 bases, with 7 bases left between them. This CDR3 spans 15 amino acids. Germline values: CDR1 SGHTA, CDR2 FQGNSA.

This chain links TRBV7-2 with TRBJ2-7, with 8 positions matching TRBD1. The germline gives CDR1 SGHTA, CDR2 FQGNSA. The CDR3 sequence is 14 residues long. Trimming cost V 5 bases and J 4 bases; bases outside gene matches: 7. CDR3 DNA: TGTGCCAGCAGCCCCGACAGGGGTCGGTACGAGCAGTACTTC. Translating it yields CASSPDRGRYEQYF.

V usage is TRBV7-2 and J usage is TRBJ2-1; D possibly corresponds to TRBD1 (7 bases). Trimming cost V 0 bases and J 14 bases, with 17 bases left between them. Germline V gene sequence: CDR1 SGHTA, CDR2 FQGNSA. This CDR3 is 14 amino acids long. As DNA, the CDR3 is TGTGCCAGCAGCTTAGCGATAGGGGGCGGAGGGAAGTTCTTC. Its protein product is CASSLAIGGGGKFF.

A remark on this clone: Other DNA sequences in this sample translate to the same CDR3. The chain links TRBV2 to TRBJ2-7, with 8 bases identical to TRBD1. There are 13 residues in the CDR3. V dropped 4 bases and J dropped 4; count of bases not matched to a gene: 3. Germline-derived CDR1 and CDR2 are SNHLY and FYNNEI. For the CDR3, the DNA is TGTGCCAGCAGTGCCCGACAGGGGTACGAGCAGTACTTC. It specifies CASSARQGYEQYF. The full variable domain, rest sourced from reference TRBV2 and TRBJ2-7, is EPEVTQTPSHQVTQMGQEVILRCVPISNHLYFYWYRQILGQKVEFLVSFYNNEISEKSEIFDDQFSVERPDGSNFTLKIRSTKLEDSAMYFCASSARQGYEQYFGPGTRLTVT.

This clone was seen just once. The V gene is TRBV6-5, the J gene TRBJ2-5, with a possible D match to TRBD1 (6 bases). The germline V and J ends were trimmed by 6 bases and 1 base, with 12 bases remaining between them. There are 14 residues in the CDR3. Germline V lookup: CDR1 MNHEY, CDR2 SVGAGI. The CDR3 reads CASSPGVLQETQYF. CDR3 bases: TGTGCCAGCAGCCCAGGGGTCCTCCAAGAGACCCAGTACTTC.

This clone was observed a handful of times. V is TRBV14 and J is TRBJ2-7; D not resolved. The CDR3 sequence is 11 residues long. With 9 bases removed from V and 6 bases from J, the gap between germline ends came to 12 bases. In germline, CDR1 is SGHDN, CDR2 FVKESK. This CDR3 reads CASGPMSEQYF. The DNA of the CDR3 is TGTGCCAGTGGGCCGATGAGCGAGCAGTACTTC. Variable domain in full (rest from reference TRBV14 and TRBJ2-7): EAGVTQFPSHSVIEKGQTVTLRCDPISGHDNLYWYRRVMGKEIKFLLHFVKESKQDESGMPNNRFLAERTGGTYSTLKVQPAELEDSGVYFCASGPMSEQYFGPGTRLTVT.